The 26 T cell receptor beta chains below come from one sample, sequenced in a study of blood T cell repertoires in COVID-19. This table comes from immunoSEQ multiplex PCR, and its TCRdb copy is limited to in-frame clones, with some not included. The sample comprises approximately 94,000 clones, approximately 80% of which are singletons, and roughly an eighth rests with the top ten. Specimen: peripheral blood. Receptors originate from a woman in her seventies with acute or convalescent COVID-19.

The V call is TRBV4-3, the J call TRBJ2-3; no reliable D call. CDR3 length: 15 amino acids. V lost 1 base and J lost 0, with 8 bases in between. Germline lookup yields CDR1 LGHNA and CDR2 YSLEER. The CDR3, as DNA: TGCGCCAGCAGCCAAGTCTACGTCAGCACAGATACGCAGTATTTT. It is translated as CASSQVYVSTDTQYF.

This clone appeared a few times. The chain couples TRBV5-4 to TRBJ2-1; D unresolved. The CDR3 covers 14 residues. Germline V gene data show CDR1 as SGHNT and CDR2 as YYREEE (reference sequence). The ends were cut back, 0 bases at V and 6 bases at J, with 10 bases in the middle. The chain's CDR3 is CASSLELVSNEQFF. The CDR3 region has the DNA TGTGCCAGCAGCTTGGAGCTAGTTAGCAATGAGCAGTTCTTC.

The CDR3 coding sequence is TGTGCCAGCAGGTCCGGCACTGGGGCGGCTAACTATGGCTACACCTTC. As protein: CASRSGTGAANYGYTF. V gene TRBV7-2 combines with J gene TRBJ1-2, with a tentative D call TRBD1 (5 bases). CDR1 is SGHTA, CDR2 FQGNSA, per germline. The CDR3 runs to 16 residues. Trimming took 6 bases from V and 0 from J, leaving 17 bases between them.

This rearrangement joins TRBV19 to TRBJ1-1; D is possibly TRBD1 (5 bases). This CDR3 comprises 15 residues. CDR1 is LNHDA and CDR2 is SQIVND in the germline V gene (reference sequence). The V end was cut by 7 bases, the J end by 1 base, with 16 bases between. CDR3 sequence reads: CASNTVGASNTEAFF. The CDR3 DNA sequence: TGTGCCAGTAATACGGTTGGGGCTTCGAACACTGAAGCTTTCTTT. The variable domain in full, with the rest retrieved from reference TRBV19 and TRBJ1-1, is DGGITQSPKYLFRKEGQNVTLSCEQNLNHDAMYWYRQDPGQGLRLIYYSQIVNDFQKGDIAEGYSVSREKKESFPLTVTSAQKNPTAFYLCASNTVGASNTEAFFGQGTRLTVV.

The CDR3 spells CASSSKTGGFQPQHF. The DNA for the CDR3 is TGTGCCAGCAGCTCAAAAACAGGGGGATTTCAGCCCCAGCATTTT. This chain connects TRBV7-2 to TRBJ1-5; TRBD1 matches 8 bases. CDR1 is SGHTA, CDR2 FQGNSA, per germline. With V trimmed by 4 bases and J by 6 bases, 8 bases remained unmatched. The CDR3 has 15 amino acids.

This clone is a singleton in its sample. The chain carries TRBV29-1 and TRBJ1-1; maybe TRBD1 (5 bases). The CDR3 is 14 amino acids. V gave up 6 bases and J gave up 0 bases, with 14 bases separating them. Germline CDR1 and CDR2: SQVTM and ANQGSEA. This chain's CDR3 is CSVVGLLMNTEAFF. For the CDR3, the DNA is TGCAGCGTCGTGGGACTGCTCATGAACACTGAAGCTTTCTTT.

The chain joins TRBV29-1 to TRBJ1-1, with D possibly TRBD1 on 5 matching bases. This CDR3 is 13 amino acids long. V was clipped by 6 bases and J by 0 bases, with 11 bases between them. Looked up from germline, CDR1 is SQVTM and CDR2 is ANQGSEA. The CDR3 is CSVMTALNTEAFF. The CDR3 nucleotides read TGCAGCGTGATGACAGCTTTGAACACTGAAGCTTTCTTT.

The chain combines TRBV11-2 with TRBJ1-4; D gene uncertain. The V and J ends lost 4 bases and 11 bases respectively, with 14 bases between them. The length of the CDR3 is 13 residues. Germline V lookup: CDR1 SGHAT, CDR2 FQNNGV. The chain's CDR3 is CASSSTGGWKLFF. CDR3 nucleotides: TGTGCCAGCAGCTCCACCGGCGGCTGGAAACTGTTTTTT.

The gene calls are TRBV10-3 and TRBJ1-4; a possible D gene is TRBD1 (5 bases). Germline-derived CDR1 and CDR2 are ENHRY and SYGVKD. Trimming took off 0 bases at V and 8 bases at J, with 13 bases between the two ends. CDR3 size: 15 residues. CDR3 sequence: CAISESLGQVEKLFF. DNA for the CDR3: TGTGCCATCAGTGAGTCGTTGGGGCAGGTCGAAAAACTGTTTTTT.

The chain recombines TRBV9 with TRBJ1-3; the D gene is possibly TRBD1 (6 bases). Trimming took off 2 bases at V and 0 bases at J, with 15 bases between the two ends. Germline-derived CDR1 and CDR2 are SGDLS and YYNGEE. The CDR3 is made up of 17 amino acids. This chain's CDR3 is CASSVAQGPSSGNTIYF. DNA for the CDR3: TGTGCCAGCAGCGTGGCACAGGGTCCTAGCTCTGGAAACACCATATATTTT.

The CDR3 sequence is CASGGVNTEAFF. In DNA, the CDR3 is TGCGCCAGCGGAGGAGTCAACACTGAAGCTTTCTTT. The chain uses TRBV5-1 and TRBJ1-1; D unresolved. CDR1 SGHRS and CDR2 YFSETQ come from the germline V gene. V lost 7 bases to trimming and J lost 2 bases, with 9 bases between them. CDR3 length: 12 residues. The variable domain in full, completed from reference TRBV5-1 and TRBJ1-1, reads KAGVTQTPRYLIKTRGQQVTLSCSPISGHRSVSWYQQTPGQGLQFLFEYFSETQRNKGNFPGRFSGRQFSNSRSEMNVSTLELGDSALYLCASGGVNTEAFFGQGTRLTVV.

J is TRBJ2-3 and V is TRBV5-1; the D gene is possibly TRBD2 (5 bases). V lost 2 bases and J lost 7, with 20 bases in between. Germline assignment: CDR1 SGHRS and CDR2 YFSETQ. This CDR3 comprises 16 residues. This chain's CDR3 is CASSLGSSGGSNTQYF. CDR3 nucleotide sequence: TGCGCCAGCAGCTTAGGGTCGAGCGGCGGGTCAAATACGCAGTATTTT.

This sequence joins TRBV12-3 or TRBV12-4 and TRBJ1-4, with no clear D. The CDR3 contains 12 residues. V was trimmed by 5 bases and J by 12 bases, leaving 13 bases between them. The CDR3 is CASSEITSELFF. The DNA for the CDR3 is TGTGCCAGCAGTGAAATAACAAGCGAACTGTTTTTT.

J is TRBJ1-1 and V is TRBV11-2; D may be TRBD1 (5 bases). V was pared by 5 bases and J by 5 bases, with 15 bases between. The CDR3 has 14 residues. In germline, CDR1 is SGHAT, CDR2 FQNNGV. The CDR3 nucleotides read TGTGCCAGCAGCCCCCCCGGGGGGGGAACTGAAGCTTTCTTT. Its translation: CASSPPGGGTEAFF.

This rearrangement joins TRBV6-2 or TRBV6-3 to TRBJ1-1; D unclear. The CDR3 spans 15 residues. The V gene's germline CDR1 is MNHEY and CDR2 SVGEGT. Trimming stripped 0 bases from V and 2 bases from J, with 10 bases between. CDR3 protein: CASSYSSAGNTEAFF. As DNA, the CDR3 is TGTGCCAGCAGTTACTCGAGTGCGGGTAACACTGAAGCTTTCTTT.

The chain combines TRBV27 with TRBJ2-3; TRBD1 agrees at 9 bases. The ends lost 2 bases at V and 0 bases at J; junction bases unmatched: 6. CDR3 size: 17 residues. Germline V lookup: CDR1 MNHEY, CDR2 SMNVEV (reference sequence). CDR3 in DNA: TGTGCCAGCAGTTTAAACTCCGGGACAGGGAGCACAGATACGCAGTATTTT. Translating gives CASSLNSGTGSTDTQYF.

This chain links TRBV7-2 with TRBJ2-1, with 7 bases aligning to TRBD1. The length of the CDR3 is 13 residues. The germline V gene encodes CDR1 SGHTA and CDR2 FQGNSA. Trimming removed 3 bases from V and 10 bases from J; junction bases left unmatched: 6. CDR3: CASSFEGAREQFF. Here the CDR3 DNA reads TGTGCCAGCAGCTTTGAGGGGGCGCGCGAGCAGTTCTTC.

The chain joins TRBV14 to TRBJ1-1, with D perhaps matching TRBD1 (5 bases). Trimming shortened V by 4 bases and J by 6 bases, and 15 bases separated the two germline ends. The CDR3 is 14 residues long. Germline V CDR1 and CDR2: SGHDN, FVKESK. The CDR3: CASSLGLPGAEAFF. The CDR3 bases are TGTGCCAGCAGCCTGGGGCTACCGGGGGCTGAAGCTTTCTTT.

This chain connects TRBV9 to TRBJ2-2; 10 bases are shared with TRBD2. The CDR3 runs to 16 residues. Germline V lookup: CDR1 SGDLS, CDR2 YYNGEE. V shed 0 bases and J 4 bases; nucleotides not matched to a gene: 3. CDR3 protein: CASSVGLAGATGELFF. CDR3 nucleotides: TGTGCCAGCAGCGTAGGGCTAGCGGGGGCCACCGGGGAGCTGTTTTTT.

This chain joins TRBV5-1 and TRBJ2-3, with 7 nucleotides matching TRBD2. The V gene's germline CDR1 is SGHRS and CDR2 YFSETQ. This CDR3 is built from 17 residues. The trim removed 0 bases at V and 2 bases at J, leaving 9 bases unmatched. CDR3 bases: TGCGCCAGCAGCTTGGCCCTAACGGGGGGACTCACAGATACGCAGTATTTT. As protein: CASSLALTGGLTDTQYF.

The V call is TRBV9, the J call TRBJ1-1; D not resolved. The V and J ends lost 5 bases and 1 base respectively, with 9 bases between them. The CDR3 contains 13 residues. Germline CDR1 reads SGDLS; CDR2 reads YYNGEE. The CDR3 sequence: CASSSGPNTEAFF. The CDR3 nucleotides read TGTGCCAGCAGTTCTGGGCCGAACACTGAAGCTTTCTTT.

The rearrangement joins TRBV6-5 to TRBJ1-1; the match to TRBD1 covers 8 bases. This CDR3 is built from 14 residues. With 6 bases clipped from V and 0 bases from J, the junction kept 3 bases outside the gene matches. The germline gives CDR1 MNHEY, CDR2 SVGAGI. The DNA for the CDR3 is TGTGCCAGCAGACCAGGGGGCATGAACACTGAAGCTTTCTTT. Its protein product is CASRPGGMNTEAFF.

The chain employs TRBV15 and TRBJ1-1, with D uncertain. Germline lookup yields CDR1 LNHNV and CDR2 YYDKDF (reference sequence). This CDR3 has 15 residues. V lost 0 bases to trimming and J lost 5 bases, with 13 bases between them. CDR3 nucleotides: TGTGCCACCAGCAGAGAAAGACTCCCCGGGACTGAAGCTTTCTTT. This codes for CATSRERLPGTEAFF.

This rearrangement joins TRBV5-1 to TRBJ1-4, with D unclear. Trimming took 0 bases from V and 4 from J, leaving 13 bases between them. The CDR3 covers 16 residues. Germline V gives CDR1 SGHRS, CDR2 YFSETQ. As DNA, the CDR3 is TGCGCCAGCAGCTTGGATGGTCAGGCCGATAATGAAAAACTGTTTTTT. Its protein is CASSLDGQADNEKLFF. Based on the CDR3 plus reference TRBV5-1 and TRBJ1-4, the full variable domain is KAGVTQTPRYLIKTRGQQVTLSCSPISGHRSVSWYQQTPGQGLQFLFEYFSETQRNKGNFPGRFSGRQFSNSRSEMNVSTLELGDSALYLCASSLDGQADNEKLFFGSGTQLSVL.

The gene calls are TRBV14 and TRBJ1-2, with a possible D match to TRBD1 (5 bases). The V gene lost 0 bases and the J gene lost 6 bases, with 14 bases spanning the gap. This CDR3 spans 15 amino acids. Germline V gene sequence: CDR1 SGHDN, CDR2 FVKESK. The CDR3 sequence: CASSQDISGLNGYTF. The CDR3 DNA follows: TGTGCCAGCAGCCAAGATATCTCAGGGTTAAATGGCTACACCTTC.

The chain carries TRBV15 and TRBJ1-1; D unclear. The V and J ends lost 0 bases and 3 bases respectively, with 11 bases between them. The CDR3 is made up of 15 amino acids. CDR1 and CDR2 from the germline V gene are LNHNV and YYDKDF (reference sequence). The CDR3 sequence: CATSRENLGYTEAFF. For the CDR3, the DNA is TGTGCCACCAGCAGAGAAAATCTCGGGTACACTGAAGCTTTCTTT.